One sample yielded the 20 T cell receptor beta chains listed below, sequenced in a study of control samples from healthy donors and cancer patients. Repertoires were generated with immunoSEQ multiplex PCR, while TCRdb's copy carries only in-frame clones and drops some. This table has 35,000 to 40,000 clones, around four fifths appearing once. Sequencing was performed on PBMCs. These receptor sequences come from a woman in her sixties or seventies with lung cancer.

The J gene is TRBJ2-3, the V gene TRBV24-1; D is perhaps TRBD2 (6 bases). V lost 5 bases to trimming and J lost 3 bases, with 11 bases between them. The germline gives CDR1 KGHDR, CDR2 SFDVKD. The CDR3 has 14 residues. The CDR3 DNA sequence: TGTGCCACCAGTGGGGGGACTGGGACAGATACGCAGTATTTT. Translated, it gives CATSGGTGTDTQYF.

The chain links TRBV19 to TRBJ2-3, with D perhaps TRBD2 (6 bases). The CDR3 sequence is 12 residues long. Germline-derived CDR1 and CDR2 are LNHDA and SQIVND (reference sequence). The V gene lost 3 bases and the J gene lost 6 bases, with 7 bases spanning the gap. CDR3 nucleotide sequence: TGTGCCAGTAGTATGGAGGGTGATACGCAGTATTTT. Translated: CASSMEGDTQYF.

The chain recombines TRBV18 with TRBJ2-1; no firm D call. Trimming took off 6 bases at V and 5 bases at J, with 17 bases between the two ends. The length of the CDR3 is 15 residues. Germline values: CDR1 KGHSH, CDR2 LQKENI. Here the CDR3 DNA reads TGTGCCAGCTCTGATTTGGGCCCTCTCGACAATGAGCAGTTCTTC. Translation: CASSDLGPLDNEQFF.

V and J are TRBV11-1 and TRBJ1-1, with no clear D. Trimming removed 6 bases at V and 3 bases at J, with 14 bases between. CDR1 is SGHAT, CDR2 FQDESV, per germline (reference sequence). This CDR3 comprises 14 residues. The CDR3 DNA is TGTGCCAGCAGTTCTCTCGGTTTGGACACTGAAGCTTTCTTT. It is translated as CASSSLGLDTEAFF.

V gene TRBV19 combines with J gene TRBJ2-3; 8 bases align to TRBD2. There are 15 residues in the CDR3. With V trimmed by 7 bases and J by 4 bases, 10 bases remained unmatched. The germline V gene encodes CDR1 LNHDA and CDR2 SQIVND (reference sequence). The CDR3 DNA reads TGTGCCAGTACCCCGGGACTAGGGTTGGCAGATACGCAGTATTTT. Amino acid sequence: CASTPGLGLADTQYF.

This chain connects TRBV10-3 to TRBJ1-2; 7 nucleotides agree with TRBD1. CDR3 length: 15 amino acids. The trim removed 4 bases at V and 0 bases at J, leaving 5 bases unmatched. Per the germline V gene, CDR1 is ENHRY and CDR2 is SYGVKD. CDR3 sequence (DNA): TGTGCCATCAGTGGAACAGGGGCTACTAACTATGGCTACACCTTC. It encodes CAISGTGATNYGYTF.

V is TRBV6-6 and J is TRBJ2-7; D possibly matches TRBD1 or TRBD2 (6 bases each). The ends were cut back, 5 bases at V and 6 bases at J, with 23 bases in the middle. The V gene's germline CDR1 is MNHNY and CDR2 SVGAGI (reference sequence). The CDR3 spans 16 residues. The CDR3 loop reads CASSATGPTFGGEQYF. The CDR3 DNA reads TGTGCCAGCAGTGCTACAGGGCCAACCTTCGGGGGCGAGCAGTACTTC.

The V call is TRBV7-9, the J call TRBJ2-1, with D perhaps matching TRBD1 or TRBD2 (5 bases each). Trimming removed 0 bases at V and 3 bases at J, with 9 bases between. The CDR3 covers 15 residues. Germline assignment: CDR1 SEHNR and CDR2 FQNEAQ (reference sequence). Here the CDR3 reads CASSLAGDLYNEQFF. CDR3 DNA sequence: TGTGCCAGCAGCTTAGCGGGGGACCTCTACAATGAGCAGTTCTTC.

Here the CDR3 reads CASSEARGFTEAFF. The CDR3 DNA reads TGTGCCAGCAGTGAAGCGCGCGGGTTCACTGAAGCTTTCTTT. The V and J genes are TRBV2 and TRBJ1-1; unclear D gene. This CDR3 has 14 residues. Germline CDR1 reads SNHLY; CDR2 reads FYNNEI. Trimming removed 0 bases at V and 4 bases at J, with 9 bases between.

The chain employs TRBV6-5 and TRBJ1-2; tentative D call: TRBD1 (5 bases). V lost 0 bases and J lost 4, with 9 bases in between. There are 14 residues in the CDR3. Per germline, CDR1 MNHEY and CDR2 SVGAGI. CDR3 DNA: TGTGCCAGCAGTTACTCGGGGGGGATCTATGGCTACACCTTC. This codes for CASSYSGGIYGYTF.

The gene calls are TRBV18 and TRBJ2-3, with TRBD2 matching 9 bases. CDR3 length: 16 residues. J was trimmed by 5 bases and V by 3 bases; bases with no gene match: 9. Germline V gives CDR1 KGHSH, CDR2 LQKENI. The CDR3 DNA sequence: TGTGCCAGCTCACCGGGTAGCGGGAGAGTAGGAGATACGCAGTATTTT. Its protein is CASSPGSGRVGDTQYF.

The DNA for the CDR3 is TGCGCCAGCAGCCAAGATCCCCGAGAAGGTGAGCAGTTCTTC. Encoded protein: CASSQDPREGEQFF. V and J are TRBV4-3 and TRBJ2-1; D not certain. The V end lost 0 bases, the J end lost 9 bases, and 12 bases lay between the germline ends. Germline values: CDR1 LGHNA, CDR2 YSLEER. There are 14 residues in the CDR3.

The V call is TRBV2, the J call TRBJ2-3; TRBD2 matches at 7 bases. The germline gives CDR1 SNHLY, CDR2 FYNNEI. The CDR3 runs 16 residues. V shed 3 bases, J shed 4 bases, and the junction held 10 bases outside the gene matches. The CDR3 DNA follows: TGTGCCAGCAGTGATGAGCGGGGAGTTCAGGCAGATACGCAGTATTTT. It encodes CASSDERGVQADTQYF.

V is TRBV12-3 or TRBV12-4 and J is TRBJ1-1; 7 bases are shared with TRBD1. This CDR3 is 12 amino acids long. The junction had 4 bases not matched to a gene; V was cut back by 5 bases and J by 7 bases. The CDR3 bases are TGTGCCAGCAGTACGGGACAGCGTGAAGCTTTCTTT. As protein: CASSTGQREAFF.

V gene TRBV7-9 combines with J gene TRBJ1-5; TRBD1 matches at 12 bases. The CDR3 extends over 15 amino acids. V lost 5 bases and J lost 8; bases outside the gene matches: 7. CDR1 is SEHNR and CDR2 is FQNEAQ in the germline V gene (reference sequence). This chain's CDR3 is CASSPEGTGGKPQHF. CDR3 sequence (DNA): TGTGCCAGCAGCCCAGAGGGGACAGGGGGCAAGCCCCAGCATTTT.

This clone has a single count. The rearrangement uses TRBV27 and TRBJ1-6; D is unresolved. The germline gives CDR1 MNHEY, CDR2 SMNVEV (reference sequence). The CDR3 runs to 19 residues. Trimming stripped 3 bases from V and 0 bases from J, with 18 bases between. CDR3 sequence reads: CASSLERPTPLSYNSPLHF. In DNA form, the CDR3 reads TGTGCCAGCAGTTTGGAGAGACCAACCCCGCTCTCCTATAATTCACCCCTCCACTTT.

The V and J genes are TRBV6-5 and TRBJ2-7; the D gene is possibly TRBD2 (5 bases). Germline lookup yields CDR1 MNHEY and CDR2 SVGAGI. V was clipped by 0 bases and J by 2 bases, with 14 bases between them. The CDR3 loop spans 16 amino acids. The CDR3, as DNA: TGTGCCAGCAGTTACTCGGGAGCCTCTATCCCCTACGAGCAGTACTTC. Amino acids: CASSYSGASIPYEQYF.

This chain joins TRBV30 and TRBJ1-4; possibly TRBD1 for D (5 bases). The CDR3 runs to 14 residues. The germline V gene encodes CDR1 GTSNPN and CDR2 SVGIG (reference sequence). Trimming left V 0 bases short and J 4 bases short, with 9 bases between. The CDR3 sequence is CAWSVRGHNEKLFF. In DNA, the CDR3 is TGTGCCTGGAGTGTACGGGGCCATAATGAAAAACTGTTTTTT.

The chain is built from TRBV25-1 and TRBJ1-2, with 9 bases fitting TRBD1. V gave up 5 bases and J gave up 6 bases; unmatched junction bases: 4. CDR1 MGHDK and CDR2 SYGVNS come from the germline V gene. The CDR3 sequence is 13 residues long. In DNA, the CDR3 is TGTGCCAGCAGTCAAACAGGGGGCAATGGCTACACCTTC. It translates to CASSQTGGNGYTF.

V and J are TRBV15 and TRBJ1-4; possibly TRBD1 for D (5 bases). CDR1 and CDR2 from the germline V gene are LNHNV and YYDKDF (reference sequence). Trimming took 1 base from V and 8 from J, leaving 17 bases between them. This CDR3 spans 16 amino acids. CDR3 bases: TGTGCCACCAGCAGAGTAGGCTCACTAGGGGTGGAAAAACTGTTTTTT. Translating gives CATSRVGSLGVEKLFF.